The subject of this entry is one TCR beta chain. This record belongs to a study of blood T cell repertoires in COVID-19. Study information: T cells, B-cell-depleted T cells, or PBMCs supplied cDNA or gDNA.

CDR1 is LNHDA and CDR2 is SQIVND in the germline V gene (reference sequence). The CDR3 covers 15 residues. V was cut by 3 bases and J by 7 bases, with 13 bases left in between. Measured with immunoSEQ multiplex PCR; TCRdb has only the in-frame clones, and not every one. The sample holds about 180,000 clones, 65% to 90% seen once. The specimen sequenced was peripheral blood. The receptor's source is a human donor in a cohort sampled during active COVID-19. The V gene is TRBV19, the J gene TRBJ1-6; D gene ambiguous. The CDR3 protein is CASSIEPAGNSPLHF. DNA of the CDR3: TGTGCCAGTAGTATTGAGCCGGCGGGGAATTCACCCCTCCACTTT.